This TCR beta chain was sequenced during a study of T-cell memory formation after mild COVID-19. Trimming shortened V by 6 bases and J by 1 base, and 10 bases separated the two germline ends. Germline lookup yields CDR1 SGDLS and CDR2 YYNGEE. This CDR3 has 14 residues. As to this clonotype: Its antigen is as yet unknown.

MiXCR, applied by TCRdb to the 5' RACE reads, yields one record per CDR3 protein. The profile shows hundreds of thousands of distinct CDR3 sequences, around a sixth of them singletons. Whole-study findings and limits: Pre-infection memory carried some responding clones, suggesting that cross-reactive memory joined. Among CD4+ contracting clones, most were CM and EM, and CD8+ ones EMRA.

Material: PBMCs or a T cell subset sorted from them (not recorded which). The receptor's source is an adult woman who had mild COVID-19 (a few samples of this study predate the infection). Cell type and time point are not known. V gene TRBV9 combines with J gene TRBJ2-2; no reliable D call. The CDR3 protein is CASTMAGNTGELFF. The CDR3 DNA sequence: TGTGCCAGCACCATGGCCGGGAACACCGGGGAGCTGTTTTTT.